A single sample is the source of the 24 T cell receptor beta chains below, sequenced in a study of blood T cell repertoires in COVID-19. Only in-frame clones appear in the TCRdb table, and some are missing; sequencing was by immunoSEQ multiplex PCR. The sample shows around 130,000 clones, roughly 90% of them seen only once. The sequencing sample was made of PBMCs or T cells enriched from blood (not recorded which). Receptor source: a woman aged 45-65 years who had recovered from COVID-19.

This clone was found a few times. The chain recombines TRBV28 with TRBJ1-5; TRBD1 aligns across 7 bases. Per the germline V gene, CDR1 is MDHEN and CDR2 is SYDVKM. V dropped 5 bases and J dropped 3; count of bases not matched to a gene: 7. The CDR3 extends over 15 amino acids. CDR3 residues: CASSKQGFINQPQHF. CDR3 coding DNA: TGTGCCAGCAGTAAACAGGGGTTTATCAATCAGCCCCAGCATTTT.

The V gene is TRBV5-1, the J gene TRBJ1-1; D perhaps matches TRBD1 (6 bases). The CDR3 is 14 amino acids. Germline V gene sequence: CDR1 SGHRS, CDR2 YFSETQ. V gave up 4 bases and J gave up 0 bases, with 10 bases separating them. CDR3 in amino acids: CASSDQGMNTEAFF. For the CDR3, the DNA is TGCGCCAGCAGCGATCAGGGGATGAACACTGAAGCTTTCTTT.

The DNA of the CDR3 is TGTGCCAGCAGCCCGAACCGCAGGGTGGACGAAAAACTGTTTTTT. Encoded protein: CASSPNRRVDEKLFF. This sequence joins TRBV3-1 (or the pseudogene TRBV3-2) and TRBJ1-4; possible D gene TRBD1, 5 bases. Per the germline V gene, CDR1 is LGHDT and CDR2 is YNNKEL (reference sequence). This CDR3 is 15 amino acids long. V was cut by 4 bases and J by 8 bases, with 17 bases left in between.

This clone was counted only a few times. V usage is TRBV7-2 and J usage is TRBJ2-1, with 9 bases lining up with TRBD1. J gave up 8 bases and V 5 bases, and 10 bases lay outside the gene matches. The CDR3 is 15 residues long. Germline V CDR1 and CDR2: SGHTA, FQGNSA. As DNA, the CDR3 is TGTGCCAGCAGCCTTACCGGGACAGGGTACGATGAGCAGTTCTTC. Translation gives CASSLTGTGYDEQFF.

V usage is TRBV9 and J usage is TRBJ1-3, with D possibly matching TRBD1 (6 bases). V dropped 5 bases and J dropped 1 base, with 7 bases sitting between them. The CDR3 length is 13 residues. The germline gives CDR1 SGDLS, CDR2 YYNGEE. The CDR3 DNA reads TGTGCCAGCAGTCAGGGGTCTGGAAACACCATATATTTT. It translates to CASSQGSGNTIYF.

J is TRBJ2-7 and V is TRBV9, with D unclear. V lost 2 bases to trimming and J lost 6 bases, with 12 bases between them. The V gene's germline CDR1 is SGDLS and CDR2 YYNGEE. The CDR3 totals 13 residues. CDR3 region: CASSVQAGGEQYF. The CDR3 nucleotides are TGTGCCAGCAGCGTCCAGGCCGGTGGCGAGCAGTACTTC.

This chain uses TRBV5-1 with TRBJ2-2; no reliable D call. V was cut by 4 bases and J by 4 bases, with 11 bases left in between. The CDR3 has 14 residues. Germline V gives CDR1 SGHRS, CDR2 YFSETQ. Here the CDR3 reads CASSQGEVTGELFF. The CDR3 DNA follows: TGCGCCAGCAGCCAAGGAGAAGTCACCGGGGAGCTGTTTTTT.

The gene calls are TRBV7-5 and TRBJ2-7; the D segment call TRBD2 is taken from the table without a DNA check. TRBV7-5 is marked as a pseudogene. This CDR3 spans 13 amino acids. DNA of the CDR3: TGTGCCAGAAGCTTACCTGAGCCGGACGAGCAGTACTTC. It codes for CARSLPEPDEQYF.

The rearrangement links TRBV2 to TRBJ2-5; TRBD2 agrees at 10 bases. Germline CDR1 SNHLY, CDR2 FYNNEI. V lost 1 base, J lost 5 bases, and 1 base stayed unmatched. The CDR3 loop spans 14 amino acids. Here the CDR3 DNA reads TGTGCCAGCAGTGAAGGGACTAGCGGCGAGACCCAGTACTTC. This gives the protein CASSEGTSGETQYF.

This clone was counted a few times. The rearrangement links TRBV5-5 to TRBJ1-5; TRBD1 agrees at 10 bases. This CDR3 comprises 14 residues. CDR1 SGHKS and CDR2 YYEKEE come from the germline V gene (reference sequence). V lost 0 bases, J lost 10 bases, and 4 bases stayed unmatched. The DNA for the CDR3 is TGTGCCAGCAGCTTGGAGGGACAGGGGAAACCCCAGCATTTT. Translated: CASSLEGQGKPQHF.

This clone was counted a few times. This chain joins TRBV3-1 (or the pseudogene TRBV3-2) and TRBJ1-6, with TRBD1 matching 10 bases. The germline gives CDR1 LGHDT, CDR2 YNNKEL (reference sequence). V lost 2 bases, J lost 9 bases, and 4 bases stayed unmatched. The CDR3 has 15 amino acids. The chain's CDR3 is CASSQSGQGVSPLHF. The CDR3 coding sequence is TGTGCCAGCAGCCAATCCGGACAGGGGGTTTCACCCCTCCACTTT.

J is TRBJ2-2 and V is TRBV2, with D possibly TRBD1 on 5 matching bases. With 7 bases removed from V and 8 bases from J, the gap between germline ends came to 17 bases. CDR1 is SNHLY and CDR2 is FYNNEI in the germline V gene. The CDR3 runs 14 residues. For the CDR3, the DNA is TGTGCCAGCACCAAAAATGGCAGGGCAGGGGAGCTGTTTTTT. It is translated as CASTKNGRAGELFF.

CDR3 sequence: CAWSNGGYEQYF. CDR3 coding DNA: TGTGCCTGGAGTAACGGCGGCTACGAGCAGTACTTC. The chain has TRBV30 and TRBJ2-7, with D unclear. Germline CDR1 reads GTSNPN; CDR2 reads SVGIG (reference sequence). This CDR3 region has 12 residues. V gave up 2 bases and J gave up 3 bases, with 8 bases separating them.

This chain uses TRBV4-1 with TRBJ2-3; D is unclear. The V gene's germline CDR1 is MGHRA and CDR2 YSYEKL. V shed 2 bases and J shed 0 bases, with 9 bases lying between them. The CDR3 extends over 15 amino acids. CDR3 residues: CASSQSFSSTDTQYF. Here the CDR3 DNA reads TGCGCCAGCAGCCAATCGTTCTCGAGCACAGATACGCAGTATTTT.

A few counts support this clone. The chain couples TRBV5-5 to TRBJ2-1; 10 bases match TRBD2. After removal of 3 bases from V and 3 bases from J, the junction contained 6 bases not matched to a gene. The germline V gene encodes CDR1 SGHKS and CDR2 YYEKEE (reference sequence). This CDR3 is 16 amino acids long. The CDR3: CASSSSSGGYYNEQFF. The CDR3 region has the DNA TGTGCCAGCAGCTCTTCTAGCGGGGGTTACTACAATGAGCAGTTCTTC.

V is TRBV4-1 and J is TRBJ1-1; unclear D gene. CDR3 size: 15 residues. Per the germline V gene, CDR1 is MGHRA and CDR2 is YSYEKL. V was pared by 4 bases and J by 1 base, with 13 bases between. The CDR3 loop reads CASSPSDRTNTEAFF. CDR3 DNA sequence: TGCGCCAGCAGCCCCAGCGACCGAACGAACACTGAAGCTTTCTTT.

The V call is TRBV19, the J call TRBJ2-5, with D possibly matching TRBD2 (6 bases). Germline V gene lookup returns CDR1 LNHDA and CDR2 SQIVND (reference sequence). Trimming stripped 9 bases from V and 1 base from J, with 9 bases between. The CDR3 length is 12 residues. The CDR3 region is CASGRTQETQYF. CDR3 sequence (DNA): TGTGCCAGCGGGAGAACCCAAGAGACCCAGTACTTC.

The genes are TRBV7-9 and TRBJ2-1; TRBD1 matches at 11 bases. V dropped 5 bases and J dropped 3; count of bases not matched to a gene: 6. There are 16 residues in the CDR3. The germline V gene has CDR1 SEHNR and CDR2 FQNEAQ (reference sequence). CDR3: CASSAVGQGDYNEQFF. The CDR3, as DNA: TGTGCCAGCAGCGCGGTGGGACAGGGGGACTACAATGAGCAGTTCTTC.

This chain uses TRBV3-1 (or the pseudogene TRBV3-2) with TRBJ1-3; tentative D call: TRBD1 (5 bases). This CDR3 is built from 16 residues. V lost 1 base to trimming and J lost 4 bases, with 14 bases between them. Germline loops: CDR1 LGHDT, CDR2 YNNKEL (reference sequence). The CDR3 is CASSQVRRGRGNTIYF. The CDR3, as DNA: TGTGCCAGCAGCCAAGTTAGGAGGGGAAGGGGAAACACCATATATTTT.

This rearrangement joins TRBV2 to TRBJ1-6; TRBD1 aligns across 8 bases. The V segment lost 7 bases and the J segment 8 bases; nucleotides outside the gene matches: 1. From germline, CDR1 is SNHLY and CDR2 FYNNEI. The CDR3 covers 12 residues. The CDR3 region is CASTTGDSPLHF. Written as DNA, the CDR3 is TGTGCCAGCACGACAGGGGATTCACCCCTCCACTTT.

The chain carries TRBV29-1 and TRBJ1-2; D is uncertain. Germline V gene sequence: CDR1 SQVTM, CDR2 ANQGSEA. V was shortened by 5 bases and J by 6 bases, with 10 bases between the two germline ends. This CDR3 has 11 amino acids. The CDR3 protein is CSVRGPDGYTF. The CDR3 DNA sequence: TGCAGCGTTCGCGGGCCCGATGGCTACACCTTC.

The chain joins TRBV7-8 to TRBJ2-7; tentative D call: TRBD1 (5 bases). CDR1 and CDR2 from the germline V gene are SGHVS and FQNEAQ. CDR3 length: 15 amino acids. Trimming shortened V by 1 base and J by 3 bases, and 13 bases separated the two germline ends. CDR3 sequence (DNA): TGTGCCAGCAGCTTAGTCAGGGAATCGGGCTACGAGCAGTACTTC. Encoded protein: CASSLVRESGYEQYF.

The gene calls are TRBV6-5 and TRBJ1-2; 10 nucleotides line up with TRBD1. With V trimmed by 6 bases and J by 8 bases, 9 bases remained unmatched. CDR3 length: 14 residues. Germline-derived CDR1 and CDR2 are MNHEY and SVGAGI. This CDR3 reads CASSSGQGEGGYTF. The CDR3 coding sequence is TGTGCCAGCAGCTCAGGACAGGGGGAAGGGGGCTACACCTTC.

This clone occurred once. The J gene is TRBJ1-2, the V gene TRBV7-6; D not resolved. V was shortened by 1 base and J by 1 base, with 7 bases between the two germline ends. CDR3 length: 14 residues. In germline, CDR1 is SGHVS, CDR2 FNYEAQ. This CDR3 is CASSLGEGNYGYTF. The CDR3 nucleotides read TGTGCCAGCAGCTTAGGGGAGGGTAACTATGGCTACACCTTC.